These 14 T cell receptor beta chains originate from one sample sequenced in a study of Graves' ophthalmopathy and Graves' hyperthyroidism. RNA served as the template for amplifying TCR beta CDR3 regions. RT-PCR was first run with HTBI primers, then multiplex PCR in a second round. TCRdb independently ran MiXCR on the multiplex PCR reads; one entry per CDR3 protein. Among over 40,000 distinct CDR3 sequences, around 48% were seen once, and the ten largest hold roughly 21%. The sequencing sample was made of peripheral blood. These receptors were taken from an adult man with Graves' ophthalmopathy.

The rearrangement links TRBV15 to TRBJ1-3, with a weak D call TRBD1 (5 bases). Germline CDR1 reads LNHNV; CDR2 reads YYDKDF (reference sequence). V was clipped by 9 bases and J by 2 bases, with 11 bases between them. CDR3 length: 13 amino acids. Here the CDR3 reads CATGVIAGNTIYF. The CDR3, as DNA: TGTGCCACAGGGGTTATAGCTGGAAACACCATATATTTT.

The table lists this clonotype with many counts. The rearrangement uses TRBV5-1 and TRBJ2-5; perhaps TRBD2 as D (6 bases). Germline V lookup: CDR1 SGHRS, CDR2 YFSETQ. The CDR3 contains 13 residues. The V end lost 4 bases, the J end lost 3 bases, and 10 bases lay between the germline ends. CDR3 region: CASSQGLKETQYF. The CDR3, as DNA: TGCGCCAGCAGCCAGGGACTGAAAGAGACCCAGTACTTC.

Only one count was recorded for this clonotype. The V gene is TRBV7-3, the J gene TRBJ1-1, with D unresolved. V was clipped by 3 bases and J by 1 base, with 12 bases between them. CDR3 length equals 15 residues. CDR1 is SGHTA and CDR2 is FQGTGA in the germline V gene. The CDR3 protein is CASSFLTGGNTEAFF. CDR3 nucleotide sequence: TGTGCCAGCAGCTTCCTCACCGGAGGGAACACTGAAGCTTTCTTT.

The J gene is TRBJ1-2, the V gene TRBV19; unclear D gene. The CDR3 consists of 13 residues. CDR1 LNHDA and CDR2 SQIVND come from the germline V gene (reference sequence). V was cut by 7 bases and J by 6 bases, with 15 bases left in between. The DNA for the CDR3 is TGTGCCAGTACCCCCGGGCCCGGGAATGGCTACACCTTC. Protein sequence: CASTPGPGNGYTF.

There are many counts of this clonotype. A much more abundant neighbour one base away suggests this may be a read error. V is TRBV11-2 and J is TRBJ2-1; 10 bases map to TRBD2. Germline V gene sequence: CDR1 SGHAT, CDR2 FQNNGV. The length of the CDR3 is 16 residues. The junction had 9 bases not matched to a gene; V was cut back by 1 base and J by 9 bases. This chain's CDR3 is CASSLVVLAGEGEQFF. Written as DNA, the CDR3 is TGTGCCAGCAGCTTAGTTGTCCTAGCGGGAGAGGGTGAGCAGTTCTTC.

This clonotype was detected only once. One end of the junction fails to match germline, which may point to a read error. The DNA for the CDR3 is TGTGCCAGCAGCCCCCGGGGTGTGGGGGCGCAGGAGATAGATACGCAGTATTTC. Amino acid sequence: CASSPRGVGAQEIDTQYF. The J gene is TRBJ2-3, the V gene TRBV25-1, with D tentatively TRBD1 (6 bases). Germline loops: CDR1 MGHDK, CDR2 SYGVNS. The CDR3 extends over 18 amino acids.

The V call is TRBV15, the J call TRBJ2-3; the D is unclear. The V end lost 3 bases, the J end lost 8 bases, and 6 bases lay between the germline ends. This CDR3 is built from 11 residues. Germline V gene lookup returns CDR1 LNHNV and CDR2 YYDKDF (reference sequence). DNA of the CDR3: TGTGCCACCAGCAGCGGCGGTACGCAGTATTTT. As protein: CATSSGGTQYF.

This clonotype was detected a few times. CDR3 sequence: CASRNRDRGRNEQFF. CDR3 DNA sequence: TGTGCCAGCAGGAACCGGGACAGGGGGCGCAATGAGCAGTTCTTC. This chain uses TRBV25-1 with TRBJ2-1; 12 nucleotides align to TRBD1. Unmatched junction bases numbered 6, after V lost 6 bases and J lost 6 bases. Germline V lookup: CDR1 MGHDK, CDR2 SYGVNS. This CDR3 has 15 residues.

This clonotype was counted between two and nine times. The chain joins TRBV7-8 to TRBJ2-5; D possibly corresponds to TRBD1 (5 bases). The V end lost 2 bases, the J end lost 3 bases, and 10 bases lay between the germline ends. Germline CDR1 reads SGHVS; CDR2 reads FQNEAQ. The length of the CDR3 is 14 residues. This chain's CDR3 is CASSLLIREETQYF. Written as DNA, the CDR3 is TGTGCCAGCAGCTTATTGATCAGGGAAGAGACCCAGTACTTC. Full variable domain (missing parts from reference TRBV7-8 and TRBJ2-5): GAGVSQSPRYKVAKRGQDVALRCDPISGHVSLFWYQQALGQGPEFLTYFQNEAQLDKSGLPSDRFFAERPEGSVSTLKIQRTQQEDSAVYLCASSLLIREETQYFGPGTRLLVL.

This chain uses TRBV25-1 with TRBJ2-1, with D possibly being TRBD2 (6 bases). CDR3 length: 16 amino acids. CDR1 is MGHDK and CDR2 is SYGVNS in the germline V gene. The V end was cut by 4 bases, the J end by 4 bases, with 17 bases between. This CDR3 reads CASSARFSGTYNEQFF. CDR3 bases: TGTGCCAGCAGTGCTAGGTTTAGCGGAACTTACAATGAGCAGTTCTTC. The variable domain in full, with the rest retrieved from reference TRBV25-1 and TRBJ2-1, is EADIYQTPRYLVIGTGKKITLECSQTMGHDKMYWYQQDPGMELHLIHYSYGVNSTEKGDLSSESTVSRIRTEHFPLTLESARPSHTSQYLCASSARFSGTYNEQFFGPGTRLTVL.

This clonotype occurred many times. The chain links TRBV6-7 to TRBJ1-4; D not resolved. TRBV6-7 has ORF status, its function being uncertain. Trimming took 9 bases from V and 0 from J, leaving 17 bases between them. This CDR3 has 16 residues. CDR3 sequence: CARNYQEVSTNEKLFF. The CDR3 DNA sequence: TGTGCCAGAAACTACCAGGAGGTATCAACTAATGAAAAACTGTTTTTT.

The chain is built from TRBV19 and TRBJ2-3; 9 positions match TRBD1. Trimming removed 1 base from V and 2 bases from J; junction bases left unmatched: 7. This CDR3 spans 17 amino acids. Germline V CDR1 and CDR2: LNHDA, SQIVND (reference sequence). CDR3 region: CASSIAGTGSYTDTQYF. In DNA form, the CDR3 reads TGTGCCAGTAGTATAGCCGGGACAGGGAGCTACACAGATACGCAGTATTTT.

This chain joins TRBV27 and TRBJ2-2, with 14 positions matching TRBD2. In germline, CDR1 is MNHEY, CDR2 SMNVEV (reference sequence). The CDR3 is made up of 16 amino acids. The ends lost 6 bases at V and 7 bases at J; junction bases unmatched: 7. CDR3 sequence: CASSRGTSGGDGELFF. The CDR3 region has the DNA TGTGCCAGCAGCCGAGGGACTAGCGGGGGAGACGGGGAGCTGTTTTTT.

This clonotype was counted ten times or more. The rearrangement links TRBV4-2 to TRBJ1-3; the D gene is possibly TRBD1 (5 bases). Germline CDR1 and CDR2: LGHNA and YNFKEQ. V lost 0 bases, J lost 0 bases, and 12 bases lay in between. The length of the CDR3 is 17 residues. The CDR3: CASSQDQGAGSGNTIYF. In nucleotides, the CDR3 is TGTGCCAGCAGCCAAGATCAGGGCGCCGGCTCTGGAAACACCATATATTTT.